The clone carrying this T cell receptor beta chain was detected many times. Its antigen is unknown. Quantitative 5'-RACE with molecular barcodes was used to make the TCR beta libraries. TCRdb reanalysed the 5' RACE reads using MiXCR and keeps one entry per CDR3 protein. The sample yields 200,000 to 250,000 distinct CDR3 sequences, 7.5% to 9.5% seen once. Between the trimmed V and J ends, which lost 11 bases and 3 bases, there was a span of 17 bases. The CDR3 is 15 amino acids. Germline CDR1 and CDR2: MNHNS and SASEGT. The sample belongs to a study of CD8 T cells in ankylosing spondylitis. General observations from the study: According to the report, clones linked to the disease were significantly enriched in matched synovial fluid samples taken from ankylosing spondylitis patients. CD8+ disease-linked clones were present at relatively low frequencies in blood. Before this, some motif variants had been reported in reactive arthritis synovial fluid and blood.

This receptor was taken from a female donor with ankylosing spondylitis or in good health (not recorded which). Material: blood, either unsorted or a sorted T cell fraction (not recorded which). The chain uses TRBV6-1 and TRBJ2-6; the D gene is possibly TRBD1 (6 bases). CDR3 bases: TGTGCCGGGACAAGCACAGGGATTGGGGCCAACGTCCTGACTTTC. Translating gives CAGTSTGIGANVLTF.